This T cell receptor (beta chain) appears in the sequencing data of a study of cytomegalovirus exposure and HLA in healthy donors. Whole-study findings and limits: In a later analysis, HLA-C alleles had the fewest associated TCRs, DRB1 alleles the most.

Worth noting for this clone: The antigen remains unidentified.

Germline V gives CDR1 SGHVS, CDR2 FQNEAQ. This CDR3 spans 14 amino acids. The V end was cut by 5 bases, the J end by 8 bases, with 16 bases between. The PCR made use of 60 Vbeta and 13 Jbeta primers. The protocol was immunoSEQ multiplex PCR, while the TCRdb copy is restricted to in-frame clones and leaves out a portion. The sample records approximately 150,000 clones, roughly 80% being singletons. The receptor was isolated from a male donor in good health and CMV-seronegative. The chain combines TRBV7-8 with TRBJ2-1; maybe TRBD2 (6 bases). The sample taken for sequencing was PBMCs. The CDR3 loop is CASSPPGGVYEQFF. CDR3 DNA: TGTGCCAGCAGCCCACCCGGCGGGGTTTATGAGCAGTTCTTC.